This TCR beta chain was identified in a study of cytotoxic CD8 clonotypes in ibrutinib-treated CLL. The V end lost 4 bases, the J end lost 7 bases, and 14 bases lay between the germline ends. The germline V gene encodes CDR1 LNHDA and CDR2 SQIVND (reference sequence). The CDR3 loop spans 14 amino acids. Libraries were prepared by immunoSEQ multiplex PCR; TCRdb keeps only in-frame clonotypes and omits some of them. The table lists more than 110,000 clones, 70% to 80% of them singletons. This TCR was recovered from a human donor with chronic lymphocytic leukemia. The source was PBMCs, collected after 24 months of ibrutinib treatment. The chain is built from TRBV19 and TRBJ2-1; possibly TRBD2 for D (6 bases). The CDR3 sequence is CASSTTTSRNEQFF. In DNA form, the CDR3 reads TGTGCCAGTAGTACGACGACTAGTCGGAATGAGCAGTTCTTC.